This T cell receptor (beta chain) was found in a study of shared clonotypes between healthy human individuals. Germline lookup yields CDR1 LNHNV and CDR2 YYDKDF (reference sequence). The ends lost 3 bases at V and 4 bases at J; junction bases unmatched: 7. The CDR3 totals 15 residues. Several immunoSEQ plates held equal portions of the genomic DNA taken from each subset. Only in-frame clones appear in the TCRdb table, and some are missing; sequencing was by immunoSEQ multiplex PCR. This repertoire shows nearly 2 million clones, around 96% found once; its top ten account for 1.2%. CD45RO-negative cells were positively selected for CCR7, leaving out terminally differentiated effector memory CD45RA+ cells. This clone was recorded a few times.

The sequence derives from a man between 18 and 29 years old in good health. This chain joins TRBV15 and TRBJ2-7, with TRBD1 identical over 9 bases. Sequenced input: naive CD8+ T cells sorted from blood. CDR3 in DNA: TGTGCCACCAGCAGGGGACAGGGCGAGTGGTACGAGCAGTACTTC. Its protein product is CATSRGQGEWYEQYF.